A single TCR beta chain is shown here with its context. The sample comes from a study of blood T cell repertoires in COVID-19. The wider study: Whether acute or convalescent, the COVID-19 samples came from the United States, Italy and Spain. PBMCs, B-cell-depleted T cells, or T cells provided the cDNA or gDNA that made up the material.

Germline V lookup: CDR1 SGHRS, CDR2 YFSETQ. Trimming took 0 bases from V and 7 from J; bases not matched to a gene: 7. The CDR3 is 15 amino acids. Original data processing: Nucleated cell counts were estimated from reference gene primer amplification. Sequencing was performed with immunoSEQ multiplex PCR; in TCRdb, only in-frame clones are kept and a portion is missing. V and J calls and clone size are as listed in that table; D and trimming were resolved from the DNA. The table shows approximately 18,000 clones, with approximately 89% occurring only once. Sequences were obtained from peripheral blood. V is TRBV5-1 and J is TRBJ2-1; 7 positions agree with TRBD1. This TCR was recovered from a human donor in a cohort sampled during active COVID-19. The CDR3 DNA reads TGCGCCAGCAGCTTGGTGTCGGGACAGATGAATGAGCAGTTCTTC. Its protein product is CASSLVSGQMNEQFF.